This TCR beta chain was found in a study of T cells in Graves' hyperthyroidism and ophthalmopathy. Across the study: The authors collected peripheral blood at initial diagnosis, before any treatment. Study findings and constraints: Patients with ophthalmopathy were separated from those with stable hyperthyroidism by a 13 V-J model.

There are many counts of this clonotype. Its antigen is still unknown. From RNA transcripts, TCR beta CDR3 regions were amplified. Initially, a first-round RT-PCR of the TCR CDR3 employed the HTBI primer set. Each CDR3 protein is one row after TCRdb ran MiXCR on the multiplex PCR reads. The sample contains 300,000 to 350,000 distinct CDR3 sequences, around a sixth of which appear only once. Exclusion criteria comprised uncontrolled infection, other autoimmune disease, pregnancy or lactation. CDR3 length: 16 amino acids. Trimming at V came to 2 bases and at J to 5 bases, leaving 6 bases not matched to a gene. Germline V gene data show CDR1 as SNHLY and CDR2 as FYNNEI.

The chain recombines TRBV2 with TRBJ1-6; 7 nucleotides align to TRBD1. Sequencing input: blood. The receptor's source is a woman aged 40 to 50 with Graves' ophthalmopathy. The CDR3 nucleotides are TGTGCCAGCAGTGAACAACGACAGGGCCATAATTCACCCCTCCACTTT. Residues: CASSEQRQGHNSPLHF.